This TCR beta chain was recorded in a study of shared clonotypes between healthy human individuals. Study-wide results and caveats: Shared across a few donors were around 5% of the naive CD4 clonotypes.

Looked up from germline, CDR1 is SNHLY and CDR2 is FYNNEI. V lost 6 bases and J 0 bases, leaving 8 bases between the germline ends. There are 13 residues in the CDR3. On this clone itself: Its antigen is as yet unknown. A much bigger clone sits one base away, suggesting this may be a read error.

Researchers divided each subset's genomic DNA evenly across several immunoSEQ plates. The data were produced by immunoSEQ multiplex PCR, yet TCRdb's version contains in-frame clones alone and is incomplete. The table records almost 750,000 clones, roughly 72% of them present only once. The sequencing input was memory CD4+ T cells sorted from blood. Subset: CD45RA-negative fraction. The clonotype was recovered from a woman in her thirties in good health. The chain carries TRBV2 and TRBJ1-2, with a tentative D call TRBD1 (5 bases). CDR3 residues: CASRVTANYGYTF. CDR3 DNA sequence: TGTGCCAGCAGAGTGACAGCTAACTATGGCTACACCTTC.